Given below is one T cell receptor (beta chain) in context. Germline lookup yields CDR1 LGHDT and CDR2 YNNKEL (reference sequence). CDR3 length equals 14 residues. V lost 3 bases to trimming and J lost 5 bases, with 12 bases between them. This sample was taken from a study of blood T cell repertoires in COVID-19. TCRdb's copy holds only in-frame clones and misses some; the assay was immunoSEQ multiplex PCR. This sample has 150,000 or so clones; around 78% occur once, and the top ten carry under 6%. The TCR comes from an elderly woman with active or convalescent COVID-19. J is TRBJ2-3 and V is TRBV3-1 (or the pseudogene TRBV3-2); D not certain. Material for sequencing was peripheral blood. This chain's CDR3 is CASSQSGLGDTQYF. CDR3 nucleotides: TGTGCCAGCAGCCAGTCAGGCCTCGGAGATACGCAGTATTTT.